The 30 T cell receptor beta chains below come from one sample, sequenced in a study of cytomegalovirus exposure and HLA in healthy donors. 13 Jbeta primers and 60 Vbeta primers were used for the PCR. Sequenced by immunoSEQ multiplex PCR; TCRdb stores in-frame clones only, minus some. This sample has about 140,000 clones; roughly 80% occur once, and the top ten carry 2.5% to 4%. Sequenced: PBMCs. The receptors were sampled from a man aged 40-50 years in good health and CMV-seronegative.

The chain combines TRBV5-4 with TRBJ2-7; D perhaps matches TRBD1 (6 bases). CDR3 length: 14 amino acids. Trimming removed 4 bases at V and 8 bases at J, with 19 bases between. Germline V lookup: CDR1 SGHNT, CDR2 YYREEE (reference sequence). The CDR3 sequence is CASSPGVGGQQQYF. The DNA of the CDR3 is TGTGCCAGCAGCCCCGGTGTTGGGGGCCAACAGCAGTACTTC.

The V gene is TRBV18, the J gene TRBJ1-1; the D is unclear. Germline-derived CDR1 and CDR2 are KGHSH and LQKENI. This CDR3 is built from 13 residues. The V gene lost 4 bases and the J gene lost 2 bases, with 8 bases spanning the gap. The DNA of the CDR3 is TGTGCCAGCTCACGCGGGTTTAACACTGAAGCTTTCTTT. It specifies CASSRGFNTEAFF.

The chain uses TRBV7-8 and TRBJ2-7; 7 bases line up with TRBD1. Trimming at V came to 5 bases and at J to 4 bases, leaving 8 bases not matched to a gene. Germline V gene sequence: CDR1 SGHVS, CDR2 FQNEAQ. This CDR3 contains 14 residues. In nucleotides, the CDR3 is TGTGCCAGCAGCCACCGGGACAGTACATACGAGCAGTACTTC. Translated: CASSHRDSTYEQYF. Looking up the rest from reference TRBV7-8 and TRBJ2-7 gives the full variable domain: GAGVSQSPRYKVAKRGQDVALRCDPISGHVSLFWYQQALGQGPEFLTYFQNEAQLDKSGLPSDRFFAERPEGSVSTLKIQRTQQEDSAVYLCASSHRDSTYEQYFGPGTRLTVT.

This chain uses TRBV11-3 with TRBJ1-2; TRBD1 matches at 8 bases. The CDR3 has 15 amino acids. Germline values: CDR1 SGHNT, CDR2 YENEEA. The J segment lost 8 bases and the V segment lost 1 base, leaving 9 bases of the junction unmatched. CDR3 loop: CASSLGADRGYGYTF. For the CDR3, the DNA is TGTGCCAGCAGCTTAGGAGCCGACAGGGGATACGGCTACACCTTC.

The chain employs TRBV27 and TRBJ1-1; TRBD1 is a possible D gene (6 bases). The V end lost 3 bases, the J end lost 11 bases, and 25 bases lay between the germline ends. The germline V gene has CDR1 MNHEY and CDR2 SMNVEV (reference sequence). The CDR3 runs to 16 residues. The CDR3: CASSFLAGRTAAGAFF. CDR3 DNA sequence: TGTGCCAGCAGTTTTCTCGCGGGTAGGACAGCCGCCGGGGCTTTCTTT.

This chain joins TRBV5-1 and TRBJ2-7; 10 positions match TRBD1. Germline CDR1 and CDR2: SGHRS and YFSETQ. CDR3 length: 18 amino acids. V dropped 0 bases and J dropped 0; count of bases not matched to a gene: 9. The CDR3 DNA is TGCGCCAGCAGCTTGGCCTACGGACAGGGGGGTCCCTCCTACGAGCAGTACTTC. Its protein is CASSLAYGQGGPSYEQYF.

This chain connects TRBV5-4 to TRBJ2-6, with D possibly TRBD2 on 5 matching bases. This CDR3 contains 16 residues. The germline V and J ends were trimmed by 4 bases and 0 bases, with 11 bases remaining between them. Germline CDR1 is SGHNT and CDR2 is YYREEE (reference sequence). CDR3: CASSARGLSGANVLTF. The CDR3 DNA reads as TGTGCCAGCAGCGCCCGGGGTCTCTCTGGGGCCAACGTCCTGACTTTC.

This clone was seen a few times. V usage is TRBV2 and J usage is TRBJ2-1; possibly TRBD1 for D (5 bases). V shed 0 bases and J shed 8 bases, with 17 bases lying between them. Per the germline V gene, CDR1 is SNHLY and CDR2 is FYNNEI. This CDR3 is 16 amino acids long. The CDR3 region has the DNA TGTGCCAGCAGTGAAGCGCTTGCAGGGAACCTCGATGAGCAGTTCTTC. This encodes CASSEALAGNLDEQFF. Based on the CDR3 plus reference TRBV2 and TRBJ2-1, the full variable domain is EPEVTQTPSHQVTQMGQEVILRCVPISNHLYFYWYRQILGQKVEFLVSFYNNEISEKSEIFDDQFSVERPDGSNFTLKIRSTKLEDSAMYFCASSEALAGNLDEQFFGPGTRLTVL.

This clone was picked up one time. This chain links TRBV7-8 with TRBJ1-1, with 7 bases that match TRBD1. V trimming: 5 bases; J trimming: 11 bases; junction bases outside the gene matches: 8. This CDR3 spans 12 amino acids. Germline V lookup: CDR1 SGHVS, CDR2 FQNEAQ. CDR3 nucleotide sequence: TGTGCCAGCAGCGATCCGGGACAGTATGCTTTCTTT. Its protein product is CASSDPGQYAFF.

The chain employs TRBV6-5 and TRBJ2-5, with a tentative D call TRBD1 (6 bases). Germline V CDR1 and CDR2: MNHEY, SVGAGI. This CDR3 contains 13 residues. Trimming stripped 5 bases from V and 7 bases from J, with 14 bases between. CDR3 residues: CASSPDVRGTQYF. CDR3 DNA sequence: TGTGCCAGCAGTCCCGACGTCAGGGGGACCCAGTACTTC.

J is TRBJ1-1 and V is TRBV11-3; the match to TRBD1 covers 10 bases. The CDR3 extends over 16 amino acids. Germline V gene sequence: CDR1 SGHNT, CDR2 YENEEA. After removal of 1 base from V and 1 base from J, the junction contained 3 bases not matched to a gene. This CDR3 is CASSLGQGARNTEAFF. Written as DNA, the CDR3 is TGTGCCAGCAGCTTAGGACAGGGGGCCCGGAACACTGAAGCTTTCTTT.

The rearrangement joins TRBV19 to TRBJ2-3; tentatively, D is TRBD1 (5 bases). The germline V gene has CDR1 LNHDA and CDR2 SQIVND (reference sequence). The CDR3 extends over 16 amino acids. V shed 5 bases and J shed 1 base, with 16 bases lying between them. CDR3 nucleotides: TGTGCCAGTAGTTCACCAGGGTCTCTCCGCACAGATACGCAGTATTTT. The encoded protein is CASSSPGSLRTDTQYF.

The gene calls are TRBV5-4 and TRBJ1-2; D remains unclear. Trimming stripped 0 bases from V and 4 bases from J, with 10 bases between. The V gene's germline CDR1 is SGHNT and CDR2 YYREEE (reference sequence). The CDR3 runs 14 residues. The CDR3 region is CASSLAQESYGYTF. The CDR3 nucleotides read TGTGCCAGCAGCTTGGCCCAGGAAAGCTATGGCTACACCTTC.

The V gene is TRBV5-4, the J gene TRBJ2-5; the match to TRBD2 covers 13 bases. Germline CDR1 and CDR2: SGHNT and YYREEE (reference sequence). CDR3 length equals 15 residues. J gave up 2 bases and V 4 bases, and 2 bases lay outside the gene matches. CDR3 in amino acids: CASSTGLAGQETQYF. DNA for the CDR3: TGTGCCAGCAGCACGGGACTAGCGGGGCAAGAGACCCAGTACTTC.

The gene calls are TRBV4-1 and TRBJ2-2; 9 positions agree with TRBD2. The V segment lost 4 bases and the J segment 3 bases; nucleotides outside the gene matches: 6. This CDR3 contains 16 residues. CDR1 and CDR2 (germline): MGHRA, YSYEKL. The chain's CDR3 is CASSREAGGYTGELFF. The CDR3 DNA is TGCGCCAGCAGCCGAGAGGCGGGGGGGTACACCGGGGAGCTGTTTTTT.

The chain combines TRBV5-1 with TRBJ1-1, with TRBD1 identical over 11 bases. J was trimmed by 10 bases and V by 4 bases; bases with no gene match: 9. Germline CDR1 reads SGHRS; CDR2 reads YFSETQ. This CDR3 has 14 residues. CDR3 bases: TGCGCCAGCAGCACGGGGACAGGGGGGACATCAGCTTTCTTT. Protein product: CASSTGTGGTSAFF.

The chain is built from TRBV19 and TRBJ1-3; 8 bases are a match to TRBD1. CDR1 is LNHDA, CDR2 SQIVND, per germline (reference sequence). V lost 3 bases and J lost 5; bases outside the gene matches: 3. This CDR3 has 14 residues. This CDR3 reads CASSIDRGRNTIYF. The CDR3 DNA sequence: TGTGCCAGTAGTATTGACAGGGGCAGAAACACCATATATTTT.

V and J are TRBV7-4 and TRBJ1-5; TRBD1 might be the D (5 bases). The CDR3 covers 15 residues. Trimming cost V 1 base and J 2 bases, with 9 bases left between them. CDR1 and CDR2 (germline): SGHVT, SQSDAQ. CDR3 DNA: TGTGCCAGCAGCTTAGGGAGCAGGGGCAATCAGCCCCAGCATTTT. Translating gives CASSLGSRGNQPQHF. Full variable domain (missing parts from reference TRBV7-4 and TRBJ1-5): GAGVSQSPRYKVAKRGRDVALRCDSISGHVTLYWYRQTLGQGSEVLTYSQSDAQRDKSGRPSGRFSAERPERSVSTLKIQRTEQGDSAVYLCASSLGSRGNQPQHFGDGTRLSIL.

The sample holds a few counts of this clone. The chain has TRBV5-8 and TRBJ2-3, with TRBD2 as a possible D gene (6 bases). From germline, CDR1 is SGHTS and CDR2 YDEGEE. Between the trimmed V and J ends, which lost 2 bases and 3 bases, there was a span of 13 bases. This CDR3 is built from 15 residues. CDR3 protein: CASSFRRGGTDTQYF. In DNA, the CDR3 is TGTGCCAGCAGCTTCAGGAGGGGAGGAACAGATACGCAGTATTTT. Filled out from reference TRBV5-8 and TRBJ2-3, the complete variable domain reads EAGVTQSPTHLIKTRGQQATLRCSPISGHTSVYWYQQALGLGLQFLLWYDEGEERNRGNFPPRFSGRQFPNYSSELNVNALELEDSALYLCASSFRRGGTDTQYFGPGTRLTVL.

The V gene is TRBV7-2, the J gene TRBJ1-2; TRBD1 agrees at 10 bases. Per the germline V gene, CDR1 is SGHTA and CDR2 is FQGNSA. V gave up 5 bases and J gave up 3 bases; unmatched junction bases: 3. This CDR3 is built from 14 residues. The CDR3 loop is CASSAGTGDYGYTF. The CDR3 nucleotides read TGTGCCAGCAGCGCCGGGACAGGGGACTATGGCTACACCTTC.

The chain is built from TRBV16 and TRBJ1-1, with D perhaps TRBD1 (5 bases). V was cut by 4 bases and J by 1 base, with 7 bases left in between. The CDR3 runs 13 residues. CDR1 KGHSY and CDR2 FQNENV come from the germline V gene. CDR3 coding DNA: TGTGCCAGCAGCCGGCAGGGGAACACTGAAGCTTTCTTT. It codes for CASSRQGNTEAFF.

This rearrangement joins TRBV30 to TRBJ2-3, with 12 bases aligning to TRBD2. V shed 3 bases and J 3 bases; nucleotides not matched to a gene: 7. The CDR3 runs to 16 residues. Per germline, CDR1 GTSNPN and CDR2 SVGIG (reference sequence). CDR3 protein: CAWSQTSGGSTDTQYF. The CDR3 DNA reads TGTGCCTGGAGCCAAACTAGCGGGGGGTCGACAGATACGCAGTATTTT. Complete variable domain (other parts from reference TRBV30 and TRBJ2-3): SQTIHQWPATLVQPVGSPLSLECTVEGTSNPNLYWYRQAAGRGLQLLFYSVGIGQISSEVPQNLSASRPQDRQFILSSKKLLLSDSGFYLCAWSQTSGGSTDTQYFGPGTRLTVL.

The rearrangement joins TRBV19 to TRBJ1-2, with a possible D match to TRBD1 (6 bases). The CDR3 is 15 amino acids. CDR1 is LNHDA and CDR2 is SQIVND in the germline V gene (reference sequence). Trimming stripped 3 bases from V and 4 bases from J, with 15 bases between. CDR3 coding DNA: TGTGCCAGTAGTATCACAGGGTCCGGACCCTATGGCTACACCTTC. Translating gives CASSITGSGPYGYTF.

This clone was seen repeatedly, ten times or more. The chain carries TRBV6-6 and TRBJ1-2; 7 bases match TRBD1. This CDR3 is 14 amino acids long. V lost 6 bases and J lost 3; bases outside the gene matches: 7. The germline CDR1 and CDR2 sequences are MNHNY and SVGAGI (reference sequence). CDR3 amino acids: CASRRDSQDYGYTF. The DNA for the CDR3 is TGTGCCAGCAGGCGGGACAGCCAGGACTATGGCTACACCTTC.

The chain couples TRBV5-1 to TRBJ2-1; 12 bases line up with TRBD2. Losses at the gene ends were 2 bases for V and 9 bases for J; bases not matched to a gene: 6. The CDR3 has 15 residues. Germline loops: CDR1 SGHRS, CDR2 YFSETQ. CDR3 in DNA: TGCGCCAGCAGCTTCCTAGCGGGGGGGCCGGGTGAGCAGTTCTTC. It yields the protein CASSFLAGGPGEQFF.

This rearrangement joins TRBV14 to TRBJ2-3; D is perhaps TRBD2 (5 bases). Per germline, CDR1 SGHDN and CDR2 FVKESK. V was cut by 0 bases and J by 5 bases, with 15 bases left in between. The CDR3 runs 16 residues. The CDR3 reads CASSQEGEGVGDTQYF. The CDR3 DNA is TGTGCCAGCAGCCAAGAGGGAGAGGGAGTCGGAGATACGCAGTATTTT.

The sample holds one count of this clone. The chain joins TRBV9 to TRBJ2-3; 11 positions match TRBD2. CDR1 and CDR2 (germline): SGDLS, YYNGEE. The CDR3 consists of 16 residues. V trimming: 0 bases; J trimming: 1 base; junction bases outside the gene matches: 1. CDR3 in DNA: TGTGCCAGCAGCGTAGAACTAGCGGGGGGCACAGATACGCAGTATTTT. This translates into CASSVELAGGTDTQYF.

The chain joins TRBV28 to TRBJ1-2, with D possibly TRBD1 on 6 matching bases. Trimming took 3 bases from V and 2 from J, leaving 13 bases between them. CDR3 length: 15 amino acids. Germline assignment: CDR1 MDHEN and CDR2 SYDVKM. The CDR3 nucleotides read TGTGCCAGCAGTTTCCGAAACAGGGTAAACTATGGCTACACCTTC. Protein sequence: CASSFRNRVNYGYTF.

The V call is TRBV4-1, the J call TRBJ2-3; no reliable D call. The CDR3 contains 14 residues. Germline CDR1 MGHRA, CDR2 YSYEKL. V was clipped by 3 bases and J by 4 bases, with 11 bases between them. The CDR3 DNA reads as TGCGCCAGCAGCCAGGTTCAGGTGGCAGATACGCAGTATTTT. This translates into CASSQVQVADTQYF.

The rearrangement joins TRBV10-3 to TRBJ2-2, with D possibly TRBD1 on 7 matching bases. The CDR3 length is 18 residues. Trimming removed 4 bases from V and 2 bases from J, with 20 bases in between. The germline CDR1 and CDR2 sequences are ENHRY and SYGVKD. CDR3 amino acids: CAISVRGDREFNTGELFF. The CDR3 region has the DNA TGTGCCATCAGTGTTAGGGGGGACAGAGAATTTAACACCGGGGAGCTGTTTTTT.